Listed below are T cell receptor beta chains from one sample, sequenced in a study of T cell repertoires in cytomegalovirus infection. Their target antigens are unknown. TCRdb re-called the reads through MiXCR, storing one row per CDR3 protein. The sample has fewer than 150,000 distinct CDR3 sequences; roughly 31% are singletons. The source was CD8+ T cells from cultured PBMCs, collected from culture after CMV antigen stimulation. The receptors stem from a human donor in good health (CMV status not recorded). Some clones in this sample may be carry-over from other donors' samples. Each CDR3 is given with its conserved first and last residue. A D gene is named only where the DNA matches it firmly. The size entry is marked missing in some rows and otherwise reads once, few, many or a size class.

cdr3_nt: TGTGCCACCAGCACCTCGGATCGGGCAGGTCACGAGCAGTACTTC
cdr3_aa: CATSTSDRAGHEQYF
clone_size: -
d_call: -
v_call: TRBV15
j_call: TRBJ2-7

cdr3_nt: TGCGCCAGCAGCGAGGACAGGGGGCCGACTAATGAAAAACTGTTTTTT
cdr3_aa: CASSEDRGPTNEKLFF
clone_size: -
d_call: TRBD1
v_call: TRBV5-1
j_call: TRBJ1-4

cdr3_nt: TGTGCCAGCAGTACTCCGGGACACGGCCAAGAGACCCAGTACTTC
cdr3_aa: CASSTPGHGQETQYF
clone_size: few
d_call: -
v_call: TRBV7-6
j_call: TRBJ2-5

cdr3_nt: TGTGCCAGCAGCTTTTTTCTCGACAGAACCAACACTGAAGCTTTCTTT
cdr3_aa: CASSFFLDRTNTEAFF
clone_size: many
d_call: -
v_call: TRBV7-2
j_call: TRBJ1-1

cdr3_nt: TGTGCCAGCAGTTTCGGGGGGCCGGGCAATGAGCAGTTCTTC
cdr3_aa: CASSFGGPGNEQFF
clone_size: few
d_call: -
v_call: TRBV12-3/TRBV12-4
j_call: TRBJ2-1

cdr3_nt: TGTGCCAGCAGCTCGGACATGAGGTCTACAGATACGCAGTATTTT
cdr3_aa: CASSSDMRSTDTQYF
clone_size: many
d_call: -
v_call: TRBV7-9
j_call: TRBJ2-3

cdr3_nt: TGCGCCAGCAGTGGGGTGGACAGCAATCCCGCAGAAAAACTGTTTTTT
cdr3_aa: CASSGVDSNPAEKLFF
clone_size: many
d_call: -
v_call: TRBV4-1
j_call: TRBJ1-4

cdr3_nt: TGTGCCAGCGGCTTTGCAGGACCAACTAATGAAAAACTGTTTTTT
cdr3_aa: CASGFAGPTNEKLFF
clone_size: -
d_call: -
v_call: TRBV28
j_call: TRBJ1-4

cdr3_nt: TGTGCCAGCAGTATCTTAGCGGGGGGGCTTCCAACGTGGGGTGAGCAGTACTTC
cdr3_aa: CASSILAGGLPTWGEQYF
clone_size: -
d_call: TRBD2
v_call: TRBV28
j_call: TRBJ2-7

cdr3_nt: TGTGCCAGCAGCTCCACAGGGAGGACGGCGGATGAGCAGTTCTTC
cdr3_aa: CASSSTGRTADEQFF
clone_size: -
d_call: -
v_call: TRBV7-9
j_call: TRBJ2-1

cdr3_nt: TGCGCCAGCAGCCAAGAGCCCGCCCTAGCGGGGGGTGAGACCCAGTACTTC
cdr3_aa: CASSQEPALAGGETQYF
clone_size: -
d_call: TRBD2
v_call: TRBV4-1
j_call: TRBJ2-5

cdr3_nt: TGTGCCAGCAGCGCCACAGGGAATTCCGGGGTCTTC
cdr3_aa: CASSATGNSGVF
clone_size: -
d_call: -
v_call: TRBV7-8
j_call: TRBJ2-1

cdr3_nt: TGTGCCAGCAGCTCCCCAATCACGACTAGCTACAATGAGCAGTTCTTC
cdr3_aa: CASSSPITTSYNEQFF
clone_size: few
d_call: -
v_call: TRBV5-6
j_call: TRBJ2-1

cdr3_nt: TGTGCCAGCAACCCAGGACAGGGGCGAAACTATGGCTACACCTTC
cdr3_aa: CASNPGQGRNYGYTF
clone_size: few
d_call: TRBD1
v_call: TRBV2
j_call: TRBJ1-2

cdr3_nt: TGTGCCAGCAGCCAAAGCCCAAACTACCAGGGAAAGGGGGACGAGCAGTACTTC
cdr3_aa: CASSQSPNYQGKGDEQYF
clone_size: -
d_call: -
v_call: TRBV4-1
j_call: TRBJ2-7

cdr3_nt: TGTGCCATCAGTGAGCCGGAGCGGTTTGGATCCTACGAGCAGTACTTC
cdr3_aa: CAISEPERFGSYEQYF
clone_size: -
d_call: -
v_call: TRBV10-3
j_call: TRBJ2-7

cdr3_nt: TGTGCCAGCAGCTTTAGCGGGGGGGCGACAAATGAGCAGTTCTTC
cdr3_aa: CASSFSGGATNEQFF
clone_size: few
d_call: TRBD2
v_call: TRBV7-6
j_call: TRBJ2-1

cdr3_nt: TGTGCCACCAGCAGAGACCAGGGCTCTGGGGCCAACGTCCTGACTTTC
cdr3_aa: CATSRDQGSGANVLTF
clone_size: -
d_call: -
v_call: TRBV15
j_call: TRBJ2-6

cdr3_nt: TGTGCCAGCAGTTATAGGACAGGGGAGTGGAACACTGAAGCTTTCTTT
cdr3_aa: CASSYRTGEWNTEAFF
clone_size: many
d_call: TRBD1
v_call: TRBV27
j_call: TRBJ1-1

cdr3_nt: TGCAGTGCTAGAGACGGGACAGTGAGCTCTTACGAGCAGTACTTC
cdr3_aa: CSARDGTVSSYEQYF
clone_size: few
d_call: TRBD1
v_call: TRBV20-1
j_call: TRBJ2-7

cdr3_nt: TGTGCCAGCAGCCAAGATCTCAGCTCCTACAATGAGCAGTTCTTC
cdr3_aa: CASSQDLSSYNEQFF
clone_size: few
d_call: -
v_call: TRBV4-2
j_call: TRBJ2-1

cdr3_nt: TGTGCCAGCAGCTTGGGACAGGGGGTTTCACCCCTCCACTTT
cdr3_aa: CASSLGQGVSPLHF
clone_size: few
d_call: TRBD1
v_call: TRBV12-3/TRBV12-4
j_call: TRBJ1-6

cdr3_nt: TGTGCCAGCAGCGCCCCACTAGCGGGGATCCAAGAGACCCAGTACTTC
cdr3_aa: CASSAPLAGIQETQYF
clone_size: few
d_call: TRBD2
v_call: TRBV7-2
j_call: TRBJ2-5

cdr3_nt: TGTGCCAGCAGCTCAATGGCCAGGGGGGACACCGGGGAGCTGTTTTTT
cdr3_aa: CASSSMARGDTGELFF
clone_size: few
d_call: -
v_call: TRBV5-5
j_call: TRBJ2-2

cdr3_nt: TGTGCCAGCAGTTTTCGGACAGGACCAGAAGGGGACACTGAAGCTTTCTTT
cdr3_aa: CASSFRTGPEGDTEAFF
clone_size: -
d_call: TRBD1
v_call: TRBV12-3/TRBV12-4
j_call: TRBJ1-1

cdr3_nt: TGTGCCAGCAGCCAAGATACAGGGAGAAGCTATGGCTACACCTTC
cdr3_aa: CASSQDTGRSYGYTF
clone_size: few
d_call: -
v_call: TRBV14
j_call: TRBJ1-2

cdr3_nt: TGTGCCAGCAGTGAAGCGCTGGCGGGGGGAGACGATACGCAGTATTTT
cdr3_aa: CASSEALAGGDDTQYF
clone_size: -
d_call: TRBD2
v_call: TRBV2
j_call: TRBJ2-3

cdr3_nt: TGCGCCAGCAGCCAAGTTGGGGTGACAGGGCAGATGAACAATGAGCAGTTCTTC
cdr3_aa: CASSQVGVTGQMNNEQFF
clone_size: -
d_call: TRBD1
v_call: TRBV4-1
j_call: TRBJ2-1

cdr3_nt: TGCGCCAGCAGCCAAGAGTGGGGTGTCCACAATGAGCAGTTCTTC
cdr3_aa: CASSQEWGVHNEQFF
clone_size: -
d_call: -
v_call: TRBV4-3
j_call: TRBJ2-1

cdr3_nt: TGCAGTGCTAGAGATCTAGCGGGGGAGCAGTACTTC
cdr3_aa: CSARDLAGEQYF
clone_size: -
d_call: TRBD2
v_call: TRBV20-1
j_call: TRBJ2-7

cdr3_nt: TGTGCCAGCAGCCGGCGGGACACTGAAGCTTTCTTT
cdr3_aa: CASSRRDTEAFF
clone_size: -
d_call: -
v_call: TRBV12-3/TRBV12-4
j_call: TRBJ1-1

cdr3_nt: TGTGCCAGCAGCTTCGATCTCCGCGGGGCCTCTAGCACAGATACGCAGTATTTT
cdr3_aa: CASSFDLRGASSTDTQYF
clone_size: many
d_call: -
v_call: TRBV7-6
j_call: TRBJ2-3

cdr3_nt: TGTGCCAGTAGTATGCGCCAGCAGACTGAAGCTTTCTTT
cdr3_aa: CASSMRQQTEAFF
clone_size: -
d_call: -
v_call: TRBV19
j_call: TRBJ1-1

cdr3_nt: TGTGCCAGCAGCTCCGGGACATTCATGAACACTGAAGCTTTCTTT
cdr3_aa: CASSSGTFMNTEAFF
clone_size: many
d_call: -
v_call: TRBV7-8
j_call: TRBJ1-1

cdr3_nt: TGTGCCAGCAGACCCTTCTCAGGCTACGAGCAGTACTTC
cdr3_aa: CASRPFSGYEQYF
clone_size: few
d_call: -
v_call: TRBV2
j_call: TRBJ2-7

cdr3_nt: TGTGCCAGCAGTCTACAGGGGGTGAACACTGAAGCTTTCTTT
cdr3_aa: CASSLQGVNTEAFF
clone_size: few
d_call: TRBD1
v_call: TRBV27
j_call: TRBJ1-1

cdr3_nt: TGTGCCAGCAGCTCATTCAGAGGTAGCAATCAGCCCCAGCATTTT
cdr3_aa: CASSSFRGSNQPQHF
clone_size: many
d_call: -
v_call: TRBV7-2
j_call: TRBJ1-5

cdr3_nt: TGTGCCAGCAGTTACGCGGGGGGGGGAGAGACCCAGTACTTC
cdr3_aa: CASSYAGGGETQYF
clone_size: few
d_call: TRBD2
v_call: TRBV6-5
j_call: TRBJ2-5

cdr3_nt: TGTGCCAGCAGACCCCGGACAGGAACAGGTGGAAACACCATATATTTT
cdr3_aa: CASRPRTGTGGNTIYF
clone_size: -
d_call: TRBD1
v_call: TRBV6-2/TRBV6-3
j_call: TRBJ1-3

cdr3_nt: TGTGCCAGCAGCTTAAATTTAGTCCCCGACACTGAAGCTTTCTTT
cdr3_aa: CASSLNLVPDTEAFF
clone_size: many
d_call: -
v_call: TRBV7-2
j_call: TRBJ1-1

cdr3_nt: TGTGCCAGCAGCTTGACAGGGAATGAAAAACTGTTTTTT
cdr3_aa: CASSLTGNEKLFF
clone_size: few
d_call: TRBD1
v_call: TRBV7-9
j_call: TRBJ1-4

cdr3_nt: TGTGCCAGCAGCCGGAGGGGGTCAGCAGATACGCAGTATTTT
cdr3_aa: CASSRRGSADTQYF
clone_size: many
d_call: -
v_call: TRBV7-8
j_call: TRBJ2-3

cdr3_nt: TGTGCCACCGAAAGGGACAGCAACACCGGGGAGCTGTTTTTT
cdr3_aa: CATERDSNTGELFF
clone_size: few
d_call: TRBD1
v_call: TRBV10-3
j_call: TRBJ2-2

cdr3_nt: TGTGCCAGTAGTAGTTGGGACAGAAAAACTGAAGCTTTCTTT
cdr3_aa: CASSSWDRKTEAFF
clone_size: few
d_call: TRBD1
v_call: TRBV19
j_call: TRBJ1-1

cdr3_nt: TGTGCCAGCAGCTCCACGACAGGGTCGGGGCAGCCCCAGCATTTT
cdr3_aa: CASSSTTGSGQPQHF
clone_size: -
d_call: TRBD1
v_call: TRBV11-2
j_call: TRBJ1-5

cdr3_nt: TGTGCCAGCAGCTTAATCGGGGACCTCTTTAGACCTGAAGCTTTCTTT
cdr3_aa: CASSLIGDLFRPEAFF
clone_size: many
d_call: -
v_call: TRBV7-2
j_call: TRBJ1-1

cdr3_nt: TGTGCTAGTGGTTTGCCGGGGACGTCCCACGAGCAGTACTTC
cdr3_aa: CASGLPGTSHEQYF
clone_size: many
d_call: -
v_call: TRBV12-5
j_call: TRBJ2-7

cdr3_nt: TGTGCCAGCAGTTTATCGTACAGTATAACAGATACGCAGTATTTT
cdr3_aa: CASSLSYSITDTQYF
clone_size: few
d_call: -
v_call: TRBV27
j_call: TRBJ2-3

cdr3_nt: TGTGCCAGCAGCTTGGGACAGGGGACCTACGAGCAGTACTTC
cdr3_aa: CASSLGQGTYEQYF
clone_size: few
d_call: TRBD1
v_call: TRBV11-3
j_call: TRBJ2-7

cdr3_nt: TGTGCCAGCAGTTCGAGACGGACTAGCGGGTCCGCAATATACAATGAGCAGTTCTTC
cdr3_aa: CASSSRRTSGSAIYNEQFF
clone_size: many
d_call: TRBD2
v_call: TRBV28
j_call: TRBJ2-1

cdr3_nt: TGTGCCAGCAGGAGGACTCTGGGAACTGGTTCACCCCTCCACTTT
cdr3_aa: CASRRTLGTGSPLHF
clone_size: many
d_call: -
v_call: TRBV6-1
j_call: TRBJ1-6

cdr3_nt: TGTGCCAGCAGCCCAGGGCGGGGTGCTTTCTTT
cdr3_aa: CASSPGRGAFF
clone_size: few
d_call: -
v_call: TRBV7-2
j_call: TRBJ1-1

cdr3_nt: TGTGCCAGCAGCGATCGACAGGACTATGGCTACACCTTC
cdr3_aa: CASSDRQDYGYTF
clone_size: many
d_call: -
v_call: TRBV11-1
j_call: TRBJ1-2

cdr3_nt: TGTGCCACCAGCAGAGATAGGGGAACGGAGACCCAGTACTTC
cdr3_aa: CATSRDRGTETQYF
clone_size: few
d_call: -
v_call: TRBV15
j_call: TRBJ2-5

cdr3_nt: TGCGCCAGCAGCCAAGATCCTCCGACCGGGGAGCTGTTTTTT
cdr3_aa: CASSQDPPTGELFF
clone_size: -
d_call: -
v_call: TRBV4-1
j_call: TRBJ2-2

cdr3_nt: TGTGCCAGCAGCCAAGATGCTAGCGGGCGTTTCTACGAGCAGTACTTC
cdr3_aa: CASSQDASGRFYEQYF
clone_size: few
d_call: TRBD2
v_call: TRBV4-1
j_call: TRBJ2-7

cdr3_nt: TGTGCCAGCAGCCCACATTCAGGTCGTAGCAATCAGCCCCAGCATTTT
cdr3_aa: CASSPHSGRSNQPQHF
clone_size: -
d_call: -
v_call: TRBV7-8
j_call: TRBJ1-5